This T cell receptor beta chain was observed in a study of neoadjuvant nivolumab and ipilimumab in lung cancer. Study results and limitations: Only a small number of samples underwent TCR sequencing. Only two of four nivolumab-treated tumors gained richness and clonality by surgery. Resected-tumor TCR richness correlated positively with pretherapy blood richness. Compared with tumor-adjacent uninvolved lung, resected tumors showed greater richness and clonality.

The CDR3 runs 15 residues. The V end lost 0 bases, the J end lost 0 bases, and 9 bases lay between the germline ends. In germline, CDR1 is GTSNPN, CDR2 SVGIG (reference sequence). Details on this clone: The antigen is not known.

TCRdb's table, derived via immunoSEQ multiplex PCR, lists solely in-frame clones and lacks some. The data show 39,000 or so clones, with 80% to 90% seen just once and approximately 3.6% held by the top ten. This sequence was found in an adult with non-small cell lung cancer. The J gene is TRBJ2-4, the V gene TRBV30; D is unresolved. The starting material was peripheral blood, obtained before neoadjuvant nivolumab, alone or with ipilimumab. CDR3 in amino acids: CAWSVSRLAKNIQYF. CDR3 nucleotides: TGTGCCTGGAGTGTATCCCGGCTAGCCAAAAACATTCAGTACTTC.